This T cell receptor (beta chain) was retrieved from a study of blood T cell repertoires in COVID-19. Study as a whole: The United States, Italy and Spain supplied acute and convalescent COVID-19 samples. PBMCs, B-cell-depleted T cells, or T cells provided the cDNA or gDNA that made up the material.

In the source study's methods: Amplified reference gene primers provided the basis for estimating nucleated cell counts. Here immunoSEQ multiplex PCR was the method, and the copy in TCRdb shows in-frame clones only, minus some. V, J and clone size were drawn from that table, and D and trimming were deduced from the DNA. The table has about 160,000 clones, less than 85% seen once. This CDR3 comprises 17 residues. The V segment lost 3 bases and the J segment 0 bases; nucleotides outside the gene matches: 10. Germline V gene data show CDR1 as SGHDN and CDR2 as FVKESK. The sequencing input was peripheral blood. The chain couples TRBV14 to TRBJ2-5; 7 bases fit TRBD1. This TCR came from a human donor with acute or convalescent COVID-19. The donor label of this sample is uncertain. The CDR3 sequence: CASSQRPGQTYQETQYF. Here the CDR3 DNA reads TGTGCCAGCAGCCAGCGCCCGGGACAGACGTACCAAGAGACCCAGTACTTC.